This passage covers 12 T cell receptor beta chains from one sample sequenced in a study of cytomegalovirus exposure and HLA in healthy donors. This PCR relied on a set of 60 Vbeta primers and 13 Jbeta primers. Generated by immunoSEQ multiplex PCR, the TCRdb table keeps only in-frame clones and is missing some. The table includes about 170,000 clones, over 60% detected once. Source material: PBMCs. The receptors originated from a girl aged 10-17 years in good health and CMV-seronegative.

The genes are TRBV6-1 and TRBJ1-1; D ambiguous. The CDR3 length is 10 residues. V was cut by 3 bases and J by 7 bases, with 3 bases left in between. Germline CDR1 reads MNHNS; CDR2 reads SASEGT. The CDR3 nucleotides are TGTGCCAGCAGTGAGTATGAAGCTTTCTTT. This encodes CASSEYEAFF.

The chain links TRBV27 to TRBJ1-1; 9 bases are shared with TRBD1. V lost 5 bases, J lost 4 bases, and 5 bases stayed unmatched. There are 14 residues in the CDR3. CDR1 and CDR2 (germline): MNHEY, SMNVEV (reference sequence). The CDR3 here is CASSPTTGGTEAFF. The CDR3 DNA is TGTGCCAGCAGTCCGACGACAGGGGGCACTGAAGCTTTCTTT.

The chain uses TRBV5-6 and TRBJ2-3; D is undetermined. The CDR3 runs to 11 residues. Between the trimmed V and J ends, which lost 3 bases and 6 bases, there was a span of 5 bases. In germline, CDR1 is SGHDT, CDR2 YYEEEE. CDR3 in DNA: TGTGCCAGCAGCTCCTTGGATACGCAGTATTTT. Translation gives CASSSLDTQYF. The variable domain in full, with the rest retrieved from reference TRBV5-6 and TRBJ2-3, is DAGVTQSPTHLIKTRGQQVTLRCSPKSGHDTVSWYQQALGQGPQFIFQYYEEEERQRGNFPDRFSGHQFPNYSSELNVNALLLGDSALYLCASSSLDTQYFGPGTRLTVL.

This sequence joins TRBV12-1 and TRBJ2-7; no DNA check was done on the table's D call, TRBD2. TRBV12-1 is deemed a pseudogene. This CDR3 has 15 residues. The CDR3 nucleotides read TGTGCCAGCAGCCGTAAGGCGGGTTTGACCTACGAGCAGTACTTC. Protein: CASSRKAGLTYEQYF.

This chain connects TRBV18 to TRBJ1-2; perhaps TRBD1 as D (5 bases). The germline V gene has CDR1 KGHSH and CDR2 LQKENI. The CDR3 contains 15 residues. Trimming took 0 bases from V and 4 from J, leaving 12 bases between them. The CDR3 DNA follows: TGTGCCAGCTCACCACCGGTAGGCGGGACCTATGGCTACACCTTC. This encodes CASSPPVGGTYGYTF.

The chain uses TRBV30 and TRBJ1-1, with TRBD1 as a possible D gene (6 bases). Germline V gene lookup returns CDR1 GTSNPN and CDR2 SVGIG (reference sequence). V was pared by 2 bases and J by 7 bases, with 20 bases between. This CDR3 has 15 residues. CDR3 coding DNA: TGTGCCTGGAGTCCCGTGGGGGGGGCCGGGCGTGAAGCTTTCTTT. Translated: CAWSPVGGAGREAFF.

This clone was found a few times. The rearrangement uses TRBV5-4 and TRBJ1-2; D ambiguous. CDR1 and CDR2 from the germline V gene are SGHNT and YYREEE (reference sequence). This CDR3 has 14 residues. V lost 2 bases to trimming and J lost 7 bases, with 15 bases between them. The DNA for the CDR3 is TGTGCCAGCAGCTTTCGACTGAGATCTCGTGGCTACACCTTC. It is translated as CASSFRLRSRGYTF.

This rearrangement joins TRBV2 to TRBJ2-7; 7 nucleotides match TRBD1. The V and J ends lost 5 bases and 2 bases, in that order; junction bases with no gene match: 3. The CDR3 contains 13 residues. The germline CDR1 and CDR2 sequences are SNHLY and FYNNEI. This CDR3 reads CASSLQGAYEQYF. CDR3 coding DNA: TGTGCCAGCAGTCTGCAGGGGGCCTACGAGCAGTACTTC.

This clone showed up just a few times. The chain combines TRBV30 with TRBJ1-2, with 8 bases matching TRBD1. The germline V gene has CDR1 GTSNPN and CDR2 SVGIG (reference sequence). There are 11 residues in the CDR3. V was pared by 8 bases and J by 4 bases, with 3 bases of the junction left unmatched. The CDR3 DNA sequence: TGTGCCGTCGGGACAGGCTATGGCTACACCTTC. Its translation: CAVGTGYGYTF.

The chain links TRBV6-6 to TRBJ1-3; D possibly corresponds to TRBD1 (6 bases). Between the trimmed V and J ends, which lost 7 bases and 4 bases, there was a span of 17 bases. The CDR3 loop spans 15 amino acids. CDR1 and CDR2 from the germline V gene are MNHNY and SVGAGI (reference sequence). CDR3 DNA: TGTGCCAGCACCCACCAACCAGGGGACGGAAACACCATATATTTT. This sequence encodes CASTHQPGDGNTIYF.

This rearrangement joins TRBV2 to TRBJ2-7, with a possible D match to TRBD1 (6 bases). CDR3 length: 13 residues. The V gene lost 4 bases and the J gene lost 2 bases, with 9 bases spanning the gap. CDR1 SNHLY and CDR2 FYNNEI come from the germline V gene. The CDR3, as DNA: TGTGCCAGCAGTGGGACAGAGACCTACGAGCAGTACTTC. Encoded protein: CASSGTETYEQYF.

The rearrangement links TRBV6-5 to TRBJ2-2; D is unresolved. Germline V lookup: CDR1 MNHEY, CDR2 SVGAGI. Trimming shortened V by 3 bases and J by 7 bases, and 6 bases separated the two germline ends. CDR3 length equals 12 residues. CDR3 sequence (DNA): TGTGCCAGCAGTTATACCGGCGGGGAGCTGTTTTTT. This codes for CASSYTGGELFF.